One and the same sample provided the 14 T cell receptor beta chains below, sequenced in a study of tumor and adjacent non-tumor tissue in lung cancer. RNA was extracted from bulk tissue without any cell sorting. This non-tumor lung sample came from over 3 cm beyond the tumor edge. Three rounds of nested PCR, following a modified ARM-PCR protocol, produced the TCRbeta library. TCRdb used MiXCR to reprocess the multiplex PCR reads, holding one entry per CDR3 protein. The sample records under 80,000 distinct CDR3 sequences, roughly three quarters being singletons. What was sequenced was distant non-tumor lung tissue. The receptors stem from a man in his fifties or sixties with non-small cell lung cancer.

This clonotype was picked up one time. Relative to the germline gene, one junction end is altered; a read error may explain this. The genes are TRBV28 and TRBJ2-4, with unresolved D. This CDR3 contains 15 residues. Germline V lookup: CDR1 MDHEN, CDR2 SYDVKM. The CDR3 reads CATGGRAGANNIQHF. DNA of the CDR3: TGTGCCACCGGCGGCCGGGCCGGAGCCAATAACATTCAGCACTTC. Full variable domain (rest looked up from reference TRBV28 and TRBJ2-4): DVKVTQSSRYLVKRTGEKVFLECVQDMDHENMFWYRQDPGLGLRLIYFSYDVKMKEKGDIPEGYSVSREKKERFSLILESASTNQTSMYLCATGGRAGANNIQHFGAGTRLSVL.

In its sample, this clonotype was seen many times. The genes are TRBV5-6 and TRBJ2-7; D may be TRBD2 (5 bases). This CDR3 is built from 12 residues. V dropped 5 bases and J dropped 7 bases, with 13 bases sitting between them. Germline CDR1 and CDR2: SGHDT and YYEEEE. Here the CDR3 DNA reads TGTGCCAGCAGTCGGAGGAGACGGGAGCAGTACTTC. Translating gives CASSRRRREQYF.

Turning to this clonotype: One end of the junction is discordant with germline, which a read error may explain. The V call is TRBV20-1, the J call TRBJ2-7, with D perhaps being TRBD1 or TRBD2 (6 bases each). The CDR3 loop spans 12 amino acids. Germline CDR1 and CDR2: DFQATT and SNEGSKA (reference sequence). As DNA, the CDR3 is TGCAGGCCAGAGGGGGGCTTGGACGAGCAGTATTTC. Protein product: CRPEGGLDEQYF.

The genes are TRBV11-1 and TRBJ2-1; D call uncertain. Trimming left V 8 bases short and J 6 bases short, with 20 bases between. CDR1 and CDR2 from the germline V gene are SGHAT and FQDESV (reference sequence). This CDR3 comprises 15 residues. This CDR3 is CASCFDTYSINEQFF. CDR3 nucleotides: TGTGCCAGCTGTTTCGACACCTATAGCATCAATGAGCAGTTCTTC.

Notes on this clonotype: A much larger clonotype is one base distant, so this may be a read error. CDR3 region: CANSFPRDLSEAFF. DNA for the CDR3: TGTGCCAACAGTTTCCCCCGGGACTTATCGGAAGCTTTCTTT. The V call is TRBV28, the J call TRBJ1-1, with a possible D match to TRBD1 (5 bases). CDR1 is MDHEN and CDR2 is SYDVKM in the germline V gene. There are 14 residues in the CDR3.

This clonotype was picked up one time. The rearrangement joins TRBV7-8 to TRBJ2-7, with unresolved D. The CDR3 has 13 amino acids. Trimming pared 6 bases from V and 3 bases from J, leaving 12 bases between. Germline V gene data show CDR1 as SGHVS and CDR2 as FQNEAQ. This chain's CDR3 is CASRPAHGYEQYF. CDR3 coding DNA: TGTGCCAGCAGGCCAGCCCACGGCTACGAGCAGTACTTC.

The rearrangement links TRBV12-3 or TRBV12-4 to TRBJ2-5; 9 nucleotides line up with TRBD1. V gave up 6 bases and J gave up 10 bases; unmatched junction bases: 12. CDR3 size: 14 residues. The CDR3 region is CASSSTGGFVIQYF. Here the CDR3 DNA reads TGTGCCAGCAGCTCAACAGGGGGCTTTGTGATCCAGTACTTC.

As regards this clonotype: At one end the junction does not follow the germline gene, possibly because of a read error. The chain has TRBV4-1 and TRBJ2-1, with D possibly matching TRBD2 (6 bases). The CDR3 is 17 residues long. Per germline, CDR1 MGHRA and CDR2 YSYEKL. DNA of the CDR3: TGTGCCAGCAGCCAAGATTATCGCGGGGACTCCTACAATGAGCAGTTCTTC. Protein sequence: CASSQDYRGDSYNEQFF.

J is TRBJ1-5 and V is TRBV6-1; D is possibly TRBD1 (5 bases). The V and J ends lost 9 bases and 4 bases respectively, with 22 bases between them. Germline values: CDR1 MNHNS, CDR2 SASEGT. The CDR3 consists of 16 residues. The CDR3: CASTHLGGAENQPQHF. CDR3 DNA sequence: TGTGCCAGTACCCACCTGGGCGGGGCAGAGAATCAGCCCCAGCATTTT.

Details on this clonotype: A read error may account for a junction end that differs from germline. V is TRBV12-3 or TRBV12-4 and J is TRBJ1-2; D is unresolved. This CDR3 region has 13 residues. The DNA of the CDR3 is TGTGCCAACAGACCCCAGTATAACTATTGCTACACCTTC. Translating gives CANRPQYNYCYTF.

This clonotype was seen repeatedly, ten times or more. The gene calls are TRBV6-5 and TRBJ1-1; possible D gene TRBD1, 5 bases. The CDR3 runs 14 residues. CDR1 MNHEY and CDR2 SVGAGI come from the germline V gene. Between the trimmed V and J ends, which lost 10 bases and 1 base, there was a span of 16 bases. The CDR3 loop reads CATQRGSSNTEAFF. Written as DNA, the CDR3 is TGTGCCACACAGAGGGGATCCTCGAACACTGAAGCTTTCTTT.

This clonotype appeared many times. The chain uses TRBV6-6 and TRBJ1-3, with D possibly matching TRBD1 (5 bases). The germline V and J ends were trimmed by 8 bases and 0 bases, with 11 bases remaining between them. This CDR3 region has 14 residues. Looked up from germline, CDR1 is MNHNY and CDR2 is SVGAGI (reference sequence). As DNA, the CDR3 is TGTGCCAGCCTCGGGGGGAGCTCTGGAAACACCATATATTTT. This codes for CASLGGSSGNTIYF.

Worth noting for this clonotype: Germline and junction disagree at one end, which may indicate a read error. The rearrangement links TRBV6-1 to TRBJ2-3; D is perhaps TRBD2 (5 bases). This CDR3 comprises 15 residues. CDR1 MNHNS and CDR2 SASEGT come from the germline V gene. CDR3 sequence: CTSSEANVRADTQYF. The CDR3 DNA reads as TGTACCAGCAGTGAAGCTAACGTGAGGGCCGATACGCAGTATTTT.

Notes on this clonotype: The CDR3 ends on some other residue instead of the conserved phenylalanine or tryptophan, so this is likely a read error. J is TRBJ2-7 and V is TRBV5-6, with D perhaps matching TRBD2 (5 bases). From germline, CDR1 is SGHDT and CDR2 YYEEEE. V lost 8 bases, J lost 3 bases, and 12 bases lay in between. This CDR3 has 12 amino acids. As DNA, the CDR3 is TGTGCCAGGACCGACGGGATCTACGAGCAGTACATC. Its translation is CARTDGIYEQYI.